This T cell receptor (beta chain) is from a study of blood T cell repertoires in COVID-19. Looking at the study overall: T cells, B-cell-depleted T cells, or PBMCs supplied cDNA or gDNA.

With V trimmed by 5 bases and J by 2 bases, 8 bases remained unmatched. In germline, CDR1 is MNHEY, CDR2 SVGAGI. This CDR3 comprises 15 residues. Per the original data handling: Reference gene primer amplification gave nucleated cell count estimates. TCRdb keeps only in-frame clones here, not all; method: immunoSEQ multiplex PCR. V and J calls and clone size are copied from that table; D and trimming were computed from the DNA. The sample lists 120,000 or so clones, about 80% occurring once. The source of this sequence is a woman aged 50 to 60 with acute or convalescent COVID-19. The sequencing sample was made of peripheral blood. The chain couples TRBV6-5 to TRBJ1-1; TRBD1 aligns across 7 bases. For the CDR3, the DNA is TGTGCCAGCAGTCACATCGGGACAGCCAACACTGAAGCTTTCTTT. It specifies CASSHIGTANTEAFF.